This is a list of T cell receptor beta chains from one sample in a study of blood T cell repertoires in COVID-19. Here immunoSEQ multiplex PCR was the method, and the copy in TCRdb shows in-frame clones only, minus some. The sample yields 80,000 to 100,000 clones, 85% to 90% seen once. Specimen: peripheral blood. Receptor source: a human donor with COVID-19, enrolled during active disease. The donor label of this sample is uncertain. CDR3s include the opening cysteine and the closing phenylalanine or tryptophan. The D gene is left open where the match is weak. Size values are once, few and many counts, or a class for expanded clones, and some rows have none.

cdr3_length: 14; j_call: TRBJ2-7; v_call: TRBV19; d_call: .; clone_size: .; cdr3_nt: TGTGCCAGTAGTCCCCGGGTCCCCTCCTCCGAGCAGTACTTC; cdr3_aa: CASSPRVPSSEQYF
cdr3_length: 14; j_call: TRBJ2-1; v_call: TRBV30; d_call: .; clone_size: .; cdr3_nt: TGTGCCTGGACTGCTCAGGTTACCTACAATGAGCAGTTCTTC; cdr3_aa: CAWTAQVTYNEQFF
cdr3_length: 13; j_call: TRBJ1-4; v_call: TRBV6-5; d_call: .; clone_size: .; cdr3_nt: TGTGCCAGCAGCCCGGCGGGGCGGGAAAAACTGTTTTTT; cdr3_aa: CASSPAGREKLFF
cdr3_length: 17; j_call: TRBJ2-1; v_call: TRBV7-3; d_call: TRBD2; clone_size: once; cdr3_nt: TGTGCCAGCAGCCCCCGCAGCGGGGGGGCGGATTGGGATGAGCAGTTCTTC; cdr3_aa: CASSPRSGGADWDEQFF
cdr3_length: 16; j_call: TRBJ1-2; v_call: TRBV19; d_call: .; clone_size: .; cdr3_nt: TGTGCCAGTAGTATAGATCCGGCAGAGGCTCACTATGGCTACACCTTC; cdr3_aa: CASSIDPAEAHYGYTF
cdr3_length: 14; j_call: TRBJ2-5; v_call: TRBV19; d_call: TRBD1; clone_size: once; cdr3_nt: TGTGCCAGTAGTATAGGACAGGGGGCAGAGACCCAGTACTTC; cdr3_aa: CASSIGQGAETQYF
cdr3_length: 14; j_call: TRBJ2-4; v_call: TRBV9; d_call: .; clone_size: .; cdr3_nt: TGTGCCAGCAGCGTAGCACAGGAGGGAGACATTCAGTACTTC; cdr3_aa: CASSVAQEGDIQYF
cdr3_length: 17; j_call: TRBJ1-1; v_call: TRBV5-1; d_call: TRBD1; clone_size: .; cdr3_nt: TGCGCCAGCAGGTCTTTTAGAAGCGGGACAGGGAACACTGAAGCTTTCTTT; cdr3_aa: CASRSFRSGTGNTEAFF
cdr3_length: 15; j_call: TRBJ2-7; v_call: TRBV19; d_call: .; clone_size: .; cdr3_nt: TGTGCCAGTAGCAAAGCGGCAGGTAGGGCCTACGAGCAGTACTTC; cdr3_aa: CASSKAAGRAYEQYF
cdr3_length: 17; j_call: TRBJ2-5; v_call: TRBV15; d_call: .; clone_size: .; cdr3_nt: TGTGCCACCAGCAGAGATTCGTTAGAGGCAGGGGCGGAGACCCAGTACTTC; cdr3_aa: CATSRDSLEAGAETQYF